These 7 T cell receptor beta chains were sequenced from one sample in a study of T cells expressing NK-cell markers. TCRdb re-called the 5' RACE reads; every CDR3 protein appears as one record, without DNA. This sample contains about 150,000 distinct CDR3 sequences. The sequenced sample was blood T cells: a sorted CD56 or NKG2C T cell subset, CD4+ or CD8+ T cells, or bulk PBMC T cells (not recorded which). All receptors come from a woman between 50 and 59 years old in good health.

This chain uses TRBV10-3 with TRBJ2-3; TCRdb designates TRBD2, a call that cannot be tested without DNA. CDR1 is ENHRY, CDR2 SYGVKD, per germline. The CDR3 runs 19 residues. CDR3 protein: CAISPREGSSGRAGDTQYF.

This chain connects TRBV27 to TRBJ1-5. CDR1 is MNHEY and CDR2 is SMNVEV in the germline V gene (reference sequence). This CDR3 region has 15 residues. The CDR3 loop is CASRATGWSGQPQHF.

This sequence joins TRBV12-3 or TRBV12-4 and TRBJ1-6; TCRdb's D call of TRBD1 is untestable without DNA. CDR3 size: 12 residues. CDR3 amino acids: CASTLGNSPLHF.

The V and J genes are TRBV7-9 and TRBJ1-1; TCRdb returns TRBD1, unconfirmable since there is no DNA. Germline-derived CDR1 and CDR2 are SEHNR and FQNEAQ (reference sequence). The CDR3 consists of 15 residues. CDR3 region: CASSRTGSENTEAFF.

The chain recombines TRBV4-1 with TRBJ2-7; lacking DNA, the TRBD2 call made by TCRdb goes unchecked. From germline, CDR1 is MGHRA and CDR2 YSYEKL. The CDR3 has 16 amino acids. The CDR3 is CASSQDRTAAGYEQYF.

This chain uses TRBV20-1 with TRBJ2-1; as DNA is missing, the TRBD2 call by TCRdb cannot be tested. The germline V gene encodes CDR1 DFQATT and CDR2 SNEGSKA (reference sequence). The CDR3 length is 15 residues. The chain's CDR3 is CSARAGLVSSNEQFF.

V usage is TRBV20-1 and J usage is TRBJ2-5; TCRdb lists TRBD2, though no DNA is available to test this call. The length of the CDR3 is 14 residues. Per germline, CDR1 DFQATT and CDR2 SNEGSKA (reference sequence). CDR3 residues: CSARVGGGQETQYF.